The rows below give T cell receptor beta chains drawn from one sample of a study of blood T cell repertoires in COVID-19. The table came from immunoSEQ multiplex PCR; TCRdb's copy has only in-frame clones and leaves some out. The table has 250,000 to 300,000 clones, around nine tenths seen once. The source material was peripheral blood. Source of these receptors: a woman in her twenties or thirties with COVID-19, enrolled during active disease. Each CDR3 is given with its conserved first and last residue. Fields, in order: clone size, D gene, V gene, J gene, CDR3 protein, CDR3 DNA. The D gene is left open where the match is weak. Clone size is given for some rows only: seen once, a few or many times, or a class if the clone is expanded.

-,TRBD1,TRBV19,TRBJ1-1,CASNQGVHSEAFF,TGTGCCAGTAACCAGGGGGTTCACTCGGAAGCTTTCTTT
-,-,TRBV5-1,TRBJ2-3,CASRRDSSPDTQYF,TGCGCCAGCCGACGGGATAGCTCCCCAGATACGCAGTATTTT
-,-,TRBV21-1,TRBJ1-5,CASSKYGPNYSNQPQHF,TGTGCCAGCAGCAAATACGGTCCCAATTATAGCAATCAGCCCCAGCATTTT
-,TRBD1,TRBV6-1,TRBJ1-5,CASSDVGQGGSNQPQHF,TGTGCCAGCAGTGACGTTGGACAGGGGGGGAGCAATCAGCCCCAGCATTTT
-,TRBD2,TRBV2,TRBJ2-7,CASTSLLGLAGGLYYEQYF,TGTGCCAGCACCTCCCTCCTAGGACTAGCGGGGGGCCTGTACTACGAGCAGTACTTC
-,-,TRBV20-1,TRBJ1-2,CSASPRPNGYTF,TGCAGTGCTAGTCCCAGGCCAAATGGCTACACCTTC
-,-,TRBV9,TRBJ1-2,CASSVAQLPRDVYGYTF,TGTGCCAGCAGCGTAGCACAGCTCCCGAGAGACGTCTATGGCTACACCTTC
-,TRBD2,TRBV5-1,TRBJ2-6,CASSLGLAAGANVLTF,TGCGCCAGCAGCTTGGGACTAGCTGCTGGGGCCAACGTCCTGACTTTC
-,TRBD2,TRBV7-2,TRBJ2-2,CASSLVGTSVPGELFF,TGTGCCAGCAGCTTAGTAGGGACTAGCGTTCCCGGGGAGCTGTTTTTT
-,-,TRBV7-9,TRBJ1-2,CASSLGGNYGYTF,TGTGCCAGCAGCTTAGGCGGGAACTATGGCTACACCTTC
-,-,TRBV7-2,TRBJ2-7,CASSLGGPGPYEQYF,TGTGCCAGCAGCTTAGGTGGGCCAGGCCCCTACGAGCAGTACTTC
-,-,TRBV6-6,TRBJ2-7,CASSFIPHNYEQYF,TGTGCCAGCAGTTTTATACCCCACAACTACGAGCAGTACTTC
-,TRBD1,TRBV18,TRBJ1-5,CASSSGGNQPQHF,TGTGCCAGCTCATCAGGGGGGAATCAGCCCCAGCATTTT
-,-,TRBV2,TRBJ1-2,CASSPQGGYGYTF,TGTGCCAGCAGTCCACAGGGTGGCTATGGCTACACCTTC
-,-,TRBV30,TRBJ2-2,CAWGQNTGELFF,TGTGCCTGGGGACAGAACACCGGGGAGCTGTTTTTT
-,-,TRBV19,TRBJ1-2,CASSTDSIANYGYTF,TGTGCCAGTAGTACTGACAGTATTGCGAACTATGGCTACACCTTC
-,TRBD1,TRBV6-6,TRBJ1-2,CASSQLSGQGQGYGYTF,TGTGCCAGCAGTCAACTCAGCGGACAGGGCCAAGGCTATGGCTACACCTTC
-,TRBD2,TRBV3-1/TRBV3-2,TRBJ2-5,CASSLSSGQETQYF,TGTGCCAGCAGCCTATCTAGCGGCCAAGAGACCCAGTACTTC
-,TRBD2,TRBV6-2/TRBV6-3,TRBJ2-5,CASSYSLLAGTQETQYF,TGTGCCAGCAGTTACTCGTTACTAGCGGGGACCCAAGAGACCCAGTACTTC
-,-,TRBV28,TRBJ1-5,CASSLISKQNQPQHF,TGTGCCAGCAGTTTAATATCGAAACAGAATCAGCCCCAGCATTTT
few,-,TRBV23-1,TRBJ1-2,CASMGIRRNYGYTF,TGCGCCAGCATGGGGATTCGGAGGAACTATGGCTACACCTTC
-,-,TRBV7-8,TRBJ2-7,CASSLGHGLAYF,TGTGCCAGCAGCCTGGGACATGGACTGGCGTACTTC
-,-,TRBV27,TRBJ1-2,CASSFLYEGNYGYTF,TGTGCCAGCAGTTTTCTTTACGAGGGAAACTATGGCTACACCTTC
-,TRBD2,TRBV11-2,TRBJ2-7,CASSHGGYEQYF,TGTGCCAGCAGCCACGGGGGGTACGAGCAGTACTTC
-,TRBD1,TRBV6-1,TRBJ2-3,CASSVYYSGTGGRGTDTQYF,TGTGCCAGCAGTGTTTACTACTCCGGGACAGGGGGACGGGGCACAGATACGCAGTATTTT
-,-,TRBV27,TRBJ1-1,CASRRLLNTEAFF,TGTGCCAGCAGGAGGCTTTTGAACACTGAAGCTTTCTTT
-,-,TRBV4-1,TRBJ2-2,CASSQLYPTNTGELFF,TGCGCCAGCAGCCAACTTTACCCTACGAACACCGGGGAGCTGTTTTTT
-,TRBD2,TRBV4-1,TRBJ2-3,CASSQAGGVGTDTQYF,TGCGCCAGCAGCCAAGCGGGAGGGGTGGGCACAGATACGCAGTATTTT
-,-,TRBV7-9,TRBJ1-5,CASSPTGFRGNQPQHF,TGTGCCAGCAGCCCTACAGGGTTCCGGGGCAATCAGCCCCAGCATTTT
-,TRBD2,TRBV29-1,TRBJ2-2,CSVGIAGAGELFF,TGCAGCGTTGGCATCGCGGGGGCCGGGGAGCTGTTTTTT
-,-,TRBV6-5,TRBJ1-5,CASSNKYSNQPQHF,TGTGCCAGCAGCAACAAATATAGCAATCAGCCCCAGCATTTT
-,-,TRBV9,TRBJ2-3,CASSAQNTQYF,TGTGCCAGCAGCGCCCAGAATACGCAGTATTTT
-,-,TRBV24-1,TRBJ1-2,CATSDSDSLLMDGYTF,TGTGCCACCAGTGATTCGGACAGTTTGCTAATGGATGGCTACACCTTC
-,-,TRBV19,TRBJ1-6,CASSLRGRGDNSPLHF,TGTGCCAGTTCCCTCCGTGGGAGGGGGGATAATTCACCCCTCCACTTT
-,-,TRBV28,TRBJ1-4,CASSFLGASDEKLFF,TGTGCCAGCAGTTTCTTGGGGGCCAGCGACGAAAAACTGTTTTTT
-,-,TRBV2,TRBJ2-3,CASSSAGPTDTQYF,TGTGCCAGCAGTTCTGCGGGCCCCACAGATACGCAGTATTTT
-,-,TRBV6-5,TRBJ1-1,CASSLVRNEQAFF,TGTGCCAGCAGTTTGGTGAGGAACGAGCAAGCTTTCTTT
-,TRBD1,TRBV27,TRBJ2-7,CASSPGTGSVEQYF,TGTGCCAGCAGTCCTGGGACAGGTTCCGTCGAGCAGTACTTC
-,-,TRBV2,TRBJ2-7,CASNELPYYEQYF,TGTGCCAGCAACGAACTACCGTACTACGAGCAGTACTTC
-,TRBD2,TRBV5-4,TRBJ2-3,CASSLAAGGSDTQYF,TGTGCCAGCAGCTTGGCAGCGGGGGGGTCAGATACGCAGTATTTT
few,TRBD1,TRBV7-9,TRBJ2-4,CASSRTGLAKNIQYF,TGTGCCAGCAGCCGGACAGGGTTAGCCAAAAACATTCAGTACTTC
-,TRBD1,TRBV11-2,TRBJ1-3,CASSRGTDSTIYF,TGTGCCAGCAGCCGAGGGACAGATAGCACCATATATTTT
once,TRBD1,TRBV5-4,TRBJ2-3,CASSAGQGADTQYF,TGTGCCAGCAGTGCGGGACAGGGGGCGGATACGCAGTATTTT
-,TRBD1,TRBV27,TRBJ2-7,CASSNQTGARAGHEQYF,TGTGCCAGCAGTAACCAGACAGGGGCCCGCGCCGGACACGAGCAGTACTTC
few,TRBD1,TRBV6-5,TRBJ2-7,CASSYSTGGLYEQYF,TGTGCCAGCAGTTACTCCACAGGGGGGCTATACGAGCAGTACTTC